The clone carrying this TCR beta chain was seen more than once but under ten times. As yet, its antigen is unknown. This may come from a read error, since a much larger clone is one base off. This specimen comes from a study of identical twins' blood T cells. Whole-study context: Some 50 million reads covered roughly six alpha-chain and roughly six beta-chain libraries.

Per the germline V gene, CDR1 is DFQATT and CDR2 is SNEGSKA (reference sequence). The CDR3 is 13 amino acids. Likely shared infections and vaccines: all three twin pairs were reared together. Per the authors' pipeline: Clonotypes per individual ranged from about 85,000 to nearly 500,000. MiXCR, applied by TCRdb to the 5' RACE reads, yields one record per CDR3 protein. The V and J calls reflect TCRdb's pipeline rather than the authors' work. This sample yields 400,000 or so distinct CDR3 sequences, of which around 30% are seen a single time; more than 5.5% belongs to the top ten. The study's findings and limits: Shared CDR3 clonotype counts between two donors mainly tracked the product of their cloneset sizes, twins included.

This clonotype originated in a woman aged 18 to 49 in good health. The chain has TRBV20-1 and TRBJ2-6; D is tentatively TRBD1 or TRBD2 (6 bases each). The sample taken for sequencing was PBMCs. CDR3 bases: TGCAGTGCTATCCTTTGGGGGGCCAACGTCCTGGCTTTC. Translated, it gives CSAILWGANVLAF.